The present T cell receptor beta chain was sequenced within a study of blood T cell repertoires in COVID-19. About the study: The recovered donors of Cohort 3 showed two negative PCRs, clearance, or symptom resolution.

CDR1 is SGHNT, CDR2 YYREEE, per germline (reference sequence). This CDR3 region has 15 residues. The V end lost 6 bases, the J end lost 0 bases, and 15 bases lay between the germline ends. As handled by the study authors: The assay estimated nucleated cells by amplifying reference gene primers. This table comes from immunoSEQ multiplex PCR, and its TCRdb copy is limited to in-frame clones, with some not included. The V and J calls and clone size were taken over from that table, and D and trimming were inferred from the DNA. This sample carries 200,000 to 250,000 clones, 80% to 90% of them seen once, and the ten largest clones take approximately 3%.

This clonotype was sampled from a woman aged 45-60 years in a cohort exposed to, infected with or recovered from COVID-19 (not recorded which). Sequenced sample: PBMCs or T cells enriched from blood (not recorded which). The genes are TRBV5-4 and TRBJ1-1; possibly TRBD1 for D (5 bases). The CDR3: CASNIGQGMNTEAFF. The CDR3 region has the DNA TGTGCCAGCAACATTGGTCAGGGCATGAACACTGAAGCTTTCTTT.